The 24 T cell receptor beta chains in this list originate from one sample, sequenced in a study of tumor T cells in aggressive B-cell lymphoma. Sequenced by immunoSEQ multiplex PCR; TCRdb stores in-frame clones only, minus some. This table has 4,500 to 5,500 clones, approximately 84% appearing once. The sequenced material came from tumor tissue. These receptors originate from an adult with diffuse large B cell lymphoma.

The chain carries TRBV10-3 and TRBJ2-7, with 7 bases that match TRBD1. The CDR3 has 15 amino acids. Trimming took 0 bases from V and 2 from J; bases not matched to a gene: 4. Per germline, CDR1 ENHRY and CDR2 SYGVKD. In nucleotides, the CDR3 is TGTGCCATCAGTGAGTCGATTGGACAGGCCTACGAGCAGTACTTC. Protein product: CAISESIGQAYEQYF.

The V call is TRBV7-8, the J call TRBJ1-3; the match to TRBD1 covers 7 bases. The CDR3 spans 14 residues. With 5 bases clipped from V and 3 bases from J, the junction kept 4 bases outside the gene matches. CDR1 is SGHVS, CDR2 FQNEAQ, per germline. CDR3 in amino acids: CASSPRTGGNTIYF. The CDR3 DNA is TGTGCCAGCAGCCCAAGGACAGGTGGAAACACCATATATTTT. Full variable domain (outside the CDR3, taken from reference TRBV7-8 and TRBJ1-3): GAGVSQSPRYKVAKRGQDVALRCDPISGHVSLFWYQQALGQGPEFLTYFQNEAQLDKSGLPSDRFFAERPEGSVSTLKIQRTQQEDSAVYLCASSPRTGGNTIYFGEGSWLTVV.

This clone was seen just once. V gene TRBV29-1 combines with J gene TRBJ2-3; D is possibly TRBD1 (6 bases). This CDR3 has 15 amino acids. V was shortened by 1 base and J by 3 bases, with 14 bases between the two germline ends. In germline, CDR1 is SQVTM, CDR2 ANQGSEA. The CDR3 loop reads CSVEGVLTGTDTQYF. The CDR3, as DNA: TGCAGCGTTGAAGGGGTTTTGACAGGAACAGATACGCAGTATTTT.

The rearrangement joins TRBV4-3 to TRBJ1-6; TRBD1 might be the D (5 bases). The CDR3 consists of 16 residues. CDR1 is LGHNA, CDR2 YSLEER, per germline. Trimming removed 0 bases at V and 8 bases at J, with 14 bases between. CDR3 DNA sequence: TGCGCCAGCAGCCAAGAGGGGGGGGTTAGCGATTCACCCCTCCACTTT. Translation gives CASSQEGGVSDSPLHF.

The rearrangement uses TRBV5-1 and TRBJ2-2, with 9 bases matching TRBD2. CDR3 length: 15 amino acids. Per the germline V gene, CDR1 is SGHRS and CDR2 is YFSETQ. V shed 4 bases, J shed 6 bases, and the junction held 7 bases outside the gene matches. The CDR3 coding sequence is TGCGCCAGCAGCGTTCCTAGCGGGAAAGCCGGGGAGCTGTTTTTT. Translating it yields CASSVPSGKAGELFF.

The chain links TRBV27 to TRBJ2-7, with D possibly matching TRBD1 (5 bases). CDR1 and CDR2 (germline): MNHEY, SMNVEV (reference sequence). V was clipped by 6 bases and J by 4 bases, with 16 bases between them. The CDR3 covers 14 residues. The CDR3 sequence is CASRPPLRVYEQYF. Written as DNA, the CDR3 is TGTGCCAGCAGACCCCCTCTCAGGGTGTACGAGCAGTACTTC.

V is TRBV28 and J is TRBJ1-1, with 10 bases that match TRBD1. V gave up 7 bases and J gave up 0 bases; unmatched junction bases: 8. The CDR3 is made up of 16 amino acids. Germline lookup yields CDR1 MDHEN and CDR2 SYDVKM. DNA for the CDR3: TGTGCCAGCACCCGGGACAGGGGAGGAATGAACACTGAAGCTTTCTTT. This encodes CASTRDRGGMNTEAFF.

The V gene is TRBV4-2, the J gene TRBJ2-2; 9 nucleotides line up with TRBD1. The germline V gene encodes CDR1 LGHNA and CDR2 YNFKEQ. CDR3 size: 20 residues. Unmatched junction bases numbered 19, after V lost 1 base and J lost 7 bases. The CDR3 reads CASSQVIGQGPLERIGELFF. In nucleotides, the CDR3 is TGTGCCAGCAGCCAAGTTATAGGACAGGGGCCCTTGGAGAGGATCGGGGAGCTGTTTTTT.

DNA of the CDR3: TGTGCCAGCAGCCGGACAGGGGCTTACTCCTACGAGCAGTACTTC. Translation: CASSRTGAYSYEQYF. The chain has TRBV5-6 and TRBJ2-7; 9 nucleotides align to TRBD1. CDR3 length: 15 residues. The germline gives CDR1 SGHDT, CDR2 YYEEEE. After removal of 4 bases from V and 0 bases from J, the junction contained 5 bases not matched to a gene.

This clone showed up just once. This rearrangement joins TRBV29-1 to TRBJ2-7, with 10 bases identical to TRBD2. CDR3 length: 15 residues. In germline, CDR1 is SQVTM, CDR2 ANQGSEA. V lost 2 bases to trimming and J lost 2 bases; unmatched junction nucleotides: 6. The CDR3 DNA reads TGCAGCGTTGAATCAAGCGGGAGGGCCCCCTACGAGCAGTACTTC. Translating gives CSVESSGRAPYEQYF.

This clone was recorded a few times. V usage is TRBV2 and J usage is TRBJ1-2, with D unclear. Germline V gives CDR1 SNHLY, CDR2 FYNNEI. Trimming cost V 7 bases and J 2 bases, with 8 bases left between them. This CDR3 region has 12 residues. CDR3 sequence: CASTLPNYGYTF. The CDR3 DNA reads TGTGCCAGCACCCTCCCGAACTATGGCTACACCTTC.

The CDR3: CASSWGQGGDGYTF. In nucleotides, the CDR3 is TGTGCCAGCAGCTGGGGACAGGGTGGGGACGGCTACACCTTC. This chain links TRBV7-9 with TRBJ1-2; TRBD1 agrees at 9 bases. Germline V gene data show CDR1 as SEHNR and CDR2 as FQNEAQ (reference sequence). Trimming cost V 4 bases and J 8 bases; bases outside gene matches: 8. The CDR3 is made up of 14 amino acids.

The chain couples TRBV29-1 to TRBJ1-2, with D hard to call. Germline CDR1 reads SQVTM; CDR2 reads ANQGSEA. V was clipped by 7 bases and J by 2 bases, with 14 bases between them. This CDR3 contains 13 residues. The CDR3 loop reads CSARRSYNYGYTF. DNA for the CDR3: TGCAGCGCACGCCGGAGTTACAACTATGGCTACACCTTC.

V and J are TRBV28 and TRBJ2-5, with D hard to call. The DNA end is a closer match to TRBJ2-7, so the J assignment may be wrong. Germline V CDR1 and CDR2: MDHEN, SYDVKM. The CDR3 is 12 residues long. The CDR3 nucleotides read TGTGCCAGCAGTTACAGATCCTACGAGCAGTACTTC. Translating gives CASSYRSYEQYF.

The rearrangement links TRBV12-5 to TRBJ2-3; TRBD2 matches at 7 bases. The germline CDR1 and CDR2 sequences are LGHNT and FRNRAP. The CDR3 is 14 residues long. Unmatched junction bases numbered 1, after V lost 1 base and J lost 3 bases. In DNA form, the CDR3 reads TGTGCTAGTGGTTTGGCGGGACTAACAGATACGCAGTATTTT. Amino acid sequence: CASGLAGLTDTQYF.

The chain joins TRBV5-6 to TRBJ1-5, with 9 positions matching TRBD1. This CDR3 is 15 amino acids long. The trim removed 4 bases at V and 6 bases at J, leaving 8 bases unmatched. CDR1 and CDR2 from the germline V gene are SGHDT and YYEEEE. The CDR3 region has the DNA TGTGCCAGCAGCCTGGGGGACAGGGAATTTCAGCCCCAGCATTTT. Residues: CASSLGDREFQPQHF.

V and J are TRBV23-1 and TRBJ1-1; perhaps TRBD1 as D (5 bases). TRBV23-1 is flagged as an ORF with uncertain function. Trimming removed 6 bases at V and 0 bases at J, with 11 bases between. CDR3 length: 14 residues. The CDR3 DNA reads TGCGCCAGCAGACCAGGGACTATGAACACTGAAGCTTTCTTT. It encodes CASRPGTMNTEAFF.

The V call is TRBV21-1, the J call TRBJ1-3. TRBV21-1 is a pseudogene segment. This CDR3 has 12 residues. CDR3 coding DNA: TGTGCCACCCAGCAAAGGGAGAACACCATATATTTT. Translated, it gives CATQQRENTIYF.

This rearrangement joins TRBV12-5 to TRBJ1-1, with 7 bases aligning to TRBD1. The CDR3 runs to 20 residues. Germline CDR1 LGHNT, CDR2 FRNRAP. V trimming: 0 bases; J trimming: 5 bases; junction bases outside the gene matches: 21. CDR3: CASGLVGRTGEYNWNTEAFF. The CDR3 DNA reads as TGTGCTAGTGGTTTGGTAGGGAGGACAGGAGAATATAACTGGAATACTGAAGCTTTCTTT.

This clone was counted a single time. This rearrangement joins TRBV6-5 to TRBJ1-4; D possibly corresponds to TRBD1 (5 bases). Trimming pared 6 bases from V and 5 bases from J, leaving 16 bases between. The germline CDR1 and CDR2 sequences are MNHEY and SVGAGI. CDR3 length equals 15 residues. The CDR3 sequence: CASRGSPAGNEKLFF. For the CDR3, the DNA is TGTGCCAGCAGGGGTTCTCCGGCAGGGAATGAAAAACTGTTTTTT.

The chain is built from TRBV7-9 and TRBJ2-7, with D maybe TRBD1 (5 bases). Trimming left V 2 bases short and J 4 bases short, with 12 bases between. CDR3 size: 14 residues. Germline values: CDR1 SEHNR, CDR2 FQNEAQ (reference sequence). The CDR3 nucleotides read TGTGCCAGCAGCTTATTTCAGGGATTATACGAGCAGTACTTC. Protein: CASSLFQGLYEQYF.

This clone was seen a handful of times. V is TRBV6-5 and J is TRBJ1-2; 9 bases are shared with TRBD1. V shed 0 bases and J 4 bases; nucleotides not matched to a gene: 0. The V gene's germline CDR1 is MNHEY and CDR2 SVGAGI. The CDR3 runs to 14 residues. Written as DNA, the CDR3 is TGTGCCAGCAGTTACTCGACAGGGGGCTATGGCTACACCTTC. Translation: CASSYSTGGYGYTF.

Only one count was recorded for this clone. The chain has TRBV11-2 and TRBJ2-2; TRBD2 aligns across 13 bases. There are 18 residues in the CDR3. In germline, CDR1 is SGHAT, CDR2 FQNNGV. The V and J ends lost 5 bases and 4 bases, in that order; junction bases with no gene match: 10. CDR3 DNA sequence: TGTGCCAGCAGCCTTCGGCCCAGGACTAGCGGGAGCACCGGGGAGCTGTTTTTT. Residues: CASSLRPRTSGSTGELFF.

CDR3 DNA: TGTGCCACCAGCCCCCGCGCAGGCACTAATGAAAAACTGTTTTTT. It encodes CATSPRAGTNEKLFF. The gene calls are TRBV15 and TRBJ1-4; unclear D gene. The CDR3 totals 15 residues. The V gene lost 5 bases and the J gene lost 2 bases, with 12 bases spanning the gap. CDR1 and CDR2 from the germline V gene are LNHNV and YYDKDF (reference sequence).